This T cell receptor (beta chain) is drawn from a study of shared clonotypes between healthy human individuals. Points from the study as a whole: In contrast to clonotypes shared by all four donors, non-shared clonotypes had lower generation probabilities. The represented genetic and exposure-history diversity was limited by the small number of donors. Relative to memory subsets, naive subsets generally showed larger estimated richness.

Comments on this clone: Antigen unknown.

Sequencing used immunoSEQ multiplex PCR; TCRdb keeps in-frame clones, though not all of them. Found here are about 2,500,000 clones, approximately 90% of them singletons; the top ten hold roughly 0.15%. Division of CD4+ cells produced a CD45RA+ naive subset and a CD45RA-negative memory subset. The sequence was collected from a young man in good health. The sample was naive CD4+ T cells sorted from blood. Regarding subset: CD45RA+ positively selected.

The CDR3 loop is CASSLGSMVGTDTQYF. The CDR3 coding sequence is TGCGCCAGCAGTCTGGGTTCAATGGTGGGCACAGATACGCAGTATTTT. This rearrangement joins TRBV4-1 to TRBJ2-3; D is unclear. Germline V gene sequence: CDR1 MGHRA, CDR2 YSYEKL. V lost 6 bases and J lost 1, with 17 bases in between. This CDR3 contains 16 residues.